The clone carrying this T cell receptor beta chain was observed once. This entry is derived from a study of blood T cell repertoires in COVID-19. Study at large: The study drew acute and convalescent COVID-19 samples from the United States, Italy and Spain.

Methods used by the authors: Reference gene primers were amplified, and this amplification served to estimate nucleated cell counts. TCRdb's table, derived via immunoSEQ multiplex PCR, lists solely in-frame clones and lacks some. V and J calls and clone size are given by that table; D and trimming were obtained from the DNA. The top ten clones hold under 4.5% of a sample with about 140,000 clones, roughly 90% of them seen once. From germline, CDR1 is SQVTM and CDR2 ANQGSEA. V lost 6 bases to trimming and J lost 2 bases; unmatched junction nucleotides: 1. The CDR3 sequence is 14 residues long. The receptor was derived from a man in his fifties who had recovered from COVID-19. V gene TRBV29-1 combines with J gene TRBJ2-1; 13 positions match TRBD2. Sequenced input: PBMCs or T cells enriched from blood (not recorded which). As DNA, the CDR3 is TGCAGCGTCGGACTAGCGGGAGCCTACAATGAGCAGTTCTTC. Its protein product is CSVGLAGAYNEQFF.